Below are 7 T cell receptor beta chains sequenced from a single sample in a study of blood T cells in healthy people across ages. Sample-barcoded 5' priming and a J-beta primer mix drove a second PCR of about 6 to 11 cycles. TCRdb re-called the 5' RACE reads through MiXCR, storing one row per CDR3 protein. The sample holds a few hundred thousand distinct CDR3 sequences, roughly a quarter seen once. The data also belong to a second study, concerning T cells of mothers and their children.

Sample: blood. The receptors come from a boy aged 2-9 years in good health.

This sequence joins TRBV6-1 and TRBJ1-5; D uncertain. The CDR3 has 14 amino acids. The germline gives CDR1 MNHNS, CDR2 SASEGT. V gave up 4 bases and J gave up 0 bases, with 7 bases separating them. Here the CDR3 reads CASSAYPSNQPQHF. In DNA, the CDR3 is TGTGCCAGCAGTGCTTACCCTAGCAATCAGCCCCAGCATTTT.

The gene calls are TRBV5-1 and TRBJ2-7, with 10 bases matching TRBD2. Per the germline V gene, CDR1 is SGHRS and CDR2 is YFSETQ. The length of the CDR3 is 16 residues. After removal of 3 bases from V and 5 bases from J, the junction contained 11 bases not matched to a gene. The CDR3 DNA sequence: TGCGCCAGCAGCTCAGAAGTCGGTCTAGCGGGAGACGAGCAGTACTTC. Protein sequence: CASSSEVGLAGDEQYF.

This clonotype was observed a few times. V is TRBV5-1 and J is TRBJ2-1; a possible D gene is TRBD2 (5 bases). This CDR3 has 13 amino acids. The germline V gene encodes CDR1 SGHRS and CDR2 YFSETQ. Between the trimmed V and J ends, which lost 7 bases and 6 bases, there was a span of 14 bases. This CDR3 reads CASGLEVSNEQFF. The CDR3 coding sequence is TGCGCCAGCGGACTTGAAGTCTCCAATGAGCAGTTCTTC.

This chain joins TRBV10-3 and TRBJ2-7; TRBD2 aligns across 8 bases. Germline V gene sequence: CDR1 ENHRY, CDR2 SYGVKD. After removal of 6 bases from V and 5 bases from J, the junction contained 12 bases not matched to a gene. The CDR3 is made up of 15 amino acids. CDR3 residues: CAISPTSGQPDEQYF. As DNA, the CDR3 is TGTGCCATCAGCCCCACTAGCGGCCAACCCGACGAGCAGTACTTC.

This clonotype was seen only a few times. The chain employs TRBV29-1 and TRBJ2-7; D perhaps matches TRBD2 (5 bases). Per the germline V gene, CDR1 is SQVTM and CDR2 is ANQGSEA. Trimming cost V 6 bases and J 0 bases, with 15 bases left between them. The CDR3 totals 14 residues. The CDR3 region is CSVVNLDSSYEQYF. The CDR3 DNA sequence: TGCAGCGTCGTCAACCTGGACTCCTCCTACGAGCAGTACTTC.

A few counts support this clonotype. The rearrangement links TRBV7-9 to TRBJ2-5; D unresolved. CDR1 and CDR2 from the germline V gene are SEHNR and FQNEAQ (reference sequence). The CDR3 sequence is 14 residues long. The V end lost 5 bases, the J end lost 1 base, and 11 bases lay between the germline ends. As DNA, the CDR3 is TGTGCCAGCAGCCCGCCCTGGACCCAAGAGACCCAGTACTTC. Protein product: CASSPPWTQETQYF.

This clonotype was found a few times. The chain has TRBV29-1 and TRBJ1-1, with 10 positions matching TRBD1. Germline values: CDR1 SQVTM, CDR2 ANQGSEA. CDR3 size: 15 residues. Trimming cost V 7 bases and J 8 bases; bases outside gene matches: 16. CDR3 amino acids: CSGIFGTGDMREAFF. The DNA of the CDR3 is TGCAGCGGTATTTTCGGGACAGGGGATATGAGGGAAGCTTTCTTT.